These 19 T cell receptor beta chains originate from one sample sequenced in a study of PD-1 blockade in classical Hodgkin lymphoma (dated by TCRdb to the early 2020s). The library relied on the immunoSEQ multiplex PCR assay. TCRdb stores this immuneACCESS table with in-frame sequences only. Part of the clones is absent; in the studies checked, under half of the shortfall reflects unresolved V genes, and no reason is known for the rest. For this sample there are around 7,900 clones; about 84% appear just once. The leading ten clones occupy 40% to 55% of the sample. The time point label, as the study defines it: cycle 4 day 1 (C4D1), after less than 7 weeks of nivolumab. Every trial patient had relapsed after autologous stem cell transplantation, and cohorts A, B and C differed in prior brentuximab vedotin exposure. The specimen comprised peripheral blood mononuclear cells (PBMCs), sampled before the fourth cycle of nivolumab. These TCRs come from a human donor with classical Hodgkin lymphoma.

This chain joins TRBV10-1 and TRBJ2-5; D is undetermined. CDR3 length equals 12 residues. Germline V lookup: CDR1 WNHNN, CDR2 SYGVQD (reference sequence). V was cut by 3 bases and J by 4 bases, with 6 bases left in between. The CDR3 nucleotides read TGCGCCAGCAGTGACCCCGGAGAGACCCAGTACTTC. Translated: CASSDPGETQYF.

The chain joins TRBV6-5 to TRBJ2-7; 12 positions match TRBD1. Germline CDR1 and CDR2: MNHEY and SVGAGI. With 4 bases clipped from V and 4 bases from J, the junction kept 5 bases outside the gene matches. This CDR3 region has 15 residues. CDR3 DNA sequence: TGTGCCAGCAGTTGGGGACAGGGGGCATCTTACGAGCAGTACTTC. It codes for CASSWGQGASYEQYF.

The chain combines TRBV9 with TRBJ2-7, with D perhaps TRBD2 (5 bases). Germline-derived CDR1 and CDR2 are SGDLS and YYNGEE. The CDR3 consists of 15 residues. With 0 bases removed from V and 0 bases from J, the gap between germline ends came to 10 bases. The CDR3 DNA reads TGTGCCAGCAGCGTAGATCTGGGAGACTCCTACGAGCAGTACTTC. Amino acids: CASSVDLGDSYEQYF.

The CDR3 nucleotides read TGTGCCAGCAGTCTCCGACAGGGATTGCACGAGCAGTACTTC. Encoded protein: CASSLRQGLHEQYF. The chain employs TRBV28 and TRBJ2-7; 7 bases align to TRBD1. V gave up 5 bases and J gave up 5 bases; unmatched junction bases: 9. The germline V gene has CDR1 MDHEN and CDR2 SYDVKM. The CDR3 contains 14 residues.

This chain connects TRBV13 to TRBJ2-1; 7 nucleotides match TRBD2. With V trimmed by 5 bases and J by 1 base, 14 bases remained unmatched. Germline V gene sequence: CDR1 PRHDT, CDR2 FYEKMQ (reference sequence). CDR3 size: 18 residues. The DNA for the CDR3 is TGTGCCAGCAGCCCCCTGCACAGACCAGCGGGATCCTACAATGAGCAGTTCTTC. Protein product: CASSPLHRPAGSYNEQFF.

V is TRBV15 and J is TRBJ2-1; 11 nucleotides match TRBD2. The CDR3 totals 17 residues. J gave up 5 bases and V 8 bases, and 14 bases lay outside the gene matches. Germline-derived CDR1 and CDR2 are LNHNV and YYDKDF (reference sequence). The CDR3 here is CATQKAPSGGPHNEQFF. Written as DNA, the CDR3 is TGTGCCACCCAAAAGGCCCCTAGCGGGGGGCCCCACAATGAGCAGTTCTTC. Using reference TRBV15 and TRBJ2-1 for the parts outside the CDR3, the full variable domain is DAMVIQNPRYQVTQFGKPVTLSCSQTLNHNVMYWYQQKSSQAPKLLFHYYDKDFNNEADTPDNFQSRRPNTSFCFLDIRSPGLGDTAMYLCATQKAPSGGPHNEQFFGPGTRLTVL.

This clone was counted between two and nine times. CDR3 amino acids: CASSLGLGVDIQYF. The CDR3 region has the DNA TGTGCCAGTAGTTTGGGCCTTGGGGTGGACATTCAGTACTTC. The chain couples TRBV19 to TRBJ2-4; D unresolved. The CDR3 length is 14 residues. Germline V gene data show CDR1 as LNHDA and CDR2 as SQIVND (reference sequence). V dropped 5 bases and J dropped 8 bases, with 16 bases sitting between them. Filled out from reference TRBV19 and TRBJ2-4, the complete variable domain reads DGGITQSPKYLFRKEGQNVTLSCEQNLNHDAMYWYRQDPGQGLRLIYYSQIVNDFQKGDIAEGYSVSREKKESFPLTVTSAQKNPTAFYLCASSLGLGVDIQYFGAGTRLSVL.

This clone was seen just once. The rearrangement links TRBV18 to TRBJ2-6, with D possibly TRBD1 on 6 matching bases. With 6 bases removed from V and 2 bases from J, the gap between germline ends came to 8 bases. The germline V gene has CDR1 KGHSH and CDR2 LQKENI. This CDR3 has 14 residues. CDR3 DNA: TGTGCCAGCTCCCCAGGGGCTGGGGCCAACGTCCTGACTTTC. Translation: CASSPGAGANVLTF.

The J gene is TRBJ2-1, the V gene TRBV28; D is ambiguous. This CDR3 comprises 12 residues. V lost 4 bases and J 9 bases, leaving 10 bases between the germline ends. CDR1 MDHEN and CDR2 SYDVKM come from the germline V gene. CDR3 sequence: CASSSTLLEQFF. The CDR3 DNA reads TGTGCCAGCAGTTCGACGTTGCTTGAGCAGTTCTTC.

The rearrangement links TRBV2 to TRBJ2-1, with D uncertain. Germline lookup yields CDR1 SNHLY and CDR2 FYNNEI. The V end lost 8 bases, the J end lost 5 bases, and 13 bases lay between the germline ends. The CDR3 consists of 13 residues. The CDR3 nucleotides read TGTGCCAGCGCGTCCGAATCCCACAATGAGCAGTTCTTC. Translating it yields CASASESHNEQFF.

The V gene is TRBV5-5, the J gene TRBJ2-2, with D possibly matching TRBD1 (5 bases). Between the trimmed V and J ends, which lost 7 bases and 4 bases, there was a span of 11 bases. This CDR3 comprises 13 residues. Germline lookup yields CDR1 SGHKS and CDR2 YYEKEE (reference sequence). For the CDR3, the DNA is TGTGCCAGCCAAGGACAAGGCACCGGGGAGCTGTTTTTT. It is translated as CASQGQGTGELFF.

This sequence joins TRBV4-1 and TRBJ2-7; D might be TRBD1 or TRBD2, each matching 6 bases. Trimming left V 1 base short and J 4 bases short, with 14 bases between. The CDR3 extends over 15 amino acids. Germline V lookup: CDR1 MGHRA, CDR2 YSYEKL. The CDR3 sequence is CASSQAGARGYEQYF. In nucleotides, the CDR3 is TGCGCCAGCAGCCAAGCGGGGGCGCGGGGTTACGAGCAGTACTTC.

The chain is built from TRBV19 and TRBJ1-1; tentatively, D is TRBD1 (6 bases). The CDR3 length is 14 residues. V lost 3 bases and J 3 bases, leaving 11 bases between the germline ends. CDR1 is LNHDA and CDR2 is SQIVND in the germline V gene (reference sequence). CDR3 sequence: CASSIWGLDTEAFF. CDR3 bases: TGTGCCAGTAGTATCTGGGGGCTAGACACTGAAGCTTTCTTT.

The chain couples TRBV7-9 to TRBJ2-2, with 7 positions matching TRBD1. J lost 0 bases, V lost 5 bases, and 6 bases had no gene match. Germline V gives CDR1 SEHNR, CDR2 FQNEAQ (reference sequence). The length of the CDR3 is 16 residues. The CDR3 coding sequence is TGTGCCAGCAGCCCCACCGGGACAGCGAACACCGGGGAGCTGTTTTTT. Translating it yields CASSPTGTANTGELFF.

This clone was detected only a few times. V and J are TRBV5-1 and TRBJ2-2; 9 bases agree with TRBD1. This CDR3 comprises 13 residues. Germline CDR1 is SGHRS and CDR2 is YFSETQ. The ends lost 7 bases at V and 4 bases at J; junction bases unmatched: 2. The CDR3 loop is CASGQGTTGELFF. DNA of the CDR3: TGCGCCAGCGGACAGGGGACCACCGGGGAGCTGTTTTTT.

There are a few counts of this clone. The chain joins TRBV27 to TRBJ2-7; D call uncertain. Germline-derived CDR1 and CDR2 are MNHEY and SMNVEV (reference sequence). The CDR3 loop spans 14 amino acids. Trimming took off 6 bases at V and 1 base at J, with 13 bases between the two ends. CDR3 amino acids: CASRPDWDSYEQYF. Here the CDR3 DNA reads TGTGCCAGCAGGCCCGACTGGGATTCCTACGAGCAGTACTTC.

This chain joins TRBV7-3 and TRBJ2-1, with D perhaps matching TRBD1 (6 bases). The germline V and J ends were trimmed by 1 base and 8 bases, with 15 bases remaining between them. Germline V lookup: CDR1 SGHTA, CDR2 FQGTGA. The CDR3 runs to 15 residues. CDR3 region: CASSLRFSGGYEQFF. For the CDR3, the DNA is TGTGCCAGCAGCTTAAGGTTTTCTGGGGGCTATGAGCAGTTCTTC.

The CDR3 bases are TGTGCCAGCAGCGTAGCTTTGGGCGGATTCTATGGCTACACCTTC. It is translated as CASSVALGGFYGYTF. V is TRBV9 and J is TRBJ1-2; D gene uncertain. This CDR3 comprises 15 residues. Germline CDR1 and CDR2: SGDLS and YYNGEE. The ends were cut back, 0 bases at V and 4 bases at J, with 13 bases in the middle.

The CDR3 sequence: CASNPAGTGDSGYTF. The CDR3, as DNA: TGTGCCAGCAACCCCGCCGGGACAGGGGATTCTGGCTACACCTTC. The V gene is TRBV28, the J gene TRBJ1-2; 10 bases map to TRBD1. This CDR3 comprises 15 residues. The ends lost 7 bases at V and 7 bases at J; junction bases unmatched: 12. CDR1 is MDHEN, CDR2 SYDVKM, per germline.